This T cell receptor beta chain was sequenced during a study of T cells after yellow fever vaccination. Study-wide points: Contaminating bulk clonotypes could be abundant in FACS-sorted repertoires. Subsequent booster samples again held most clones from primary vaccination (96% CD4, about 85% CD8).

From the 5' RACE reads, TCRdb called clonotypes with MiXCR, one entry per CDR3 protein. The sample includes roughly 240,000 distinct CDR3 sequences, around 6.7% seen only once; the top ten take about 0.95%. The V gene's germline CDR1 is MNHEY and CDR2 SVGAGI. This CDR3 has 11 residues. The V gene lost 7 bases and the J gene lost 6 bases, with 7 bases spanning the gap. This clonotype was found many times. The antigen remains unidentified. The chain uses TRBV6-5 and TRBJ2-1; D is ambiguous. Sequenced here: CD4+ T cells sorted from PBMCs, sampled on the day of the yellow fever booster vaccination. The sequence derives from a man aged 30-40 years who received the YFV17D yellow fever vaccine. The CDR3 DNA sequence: TGTGCCAGCACTTGGGTCAATGAGCAGTTCTTC. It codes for CASTWVNEQFF.